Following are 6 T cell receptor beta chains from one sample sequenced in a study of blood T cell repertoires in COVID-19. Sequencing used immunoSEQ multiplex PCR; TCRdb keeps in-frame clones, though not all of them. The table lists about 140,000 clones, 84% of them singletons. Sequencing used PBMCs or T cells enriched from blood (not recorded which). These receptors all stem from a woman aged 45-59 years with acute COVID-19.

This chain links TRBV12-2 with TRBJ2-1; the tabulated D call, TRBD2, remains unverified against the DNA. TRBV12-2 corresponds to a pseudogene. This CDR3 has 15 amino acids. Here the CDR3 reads CKNPRLLLSYNEQFF. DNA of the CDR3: TGTAAGAACCCTAGGCTCCTCTTATCCTACAATGAGCAGTTCTTC.

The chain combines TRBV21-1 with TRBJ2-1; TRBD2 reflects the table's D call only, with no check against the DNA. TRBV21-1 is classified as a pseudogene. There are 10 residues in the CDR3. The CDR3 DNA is TGTGCCATTCTTTACAATGAGCAGTTCTTC. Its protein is CAILYNEQFF.

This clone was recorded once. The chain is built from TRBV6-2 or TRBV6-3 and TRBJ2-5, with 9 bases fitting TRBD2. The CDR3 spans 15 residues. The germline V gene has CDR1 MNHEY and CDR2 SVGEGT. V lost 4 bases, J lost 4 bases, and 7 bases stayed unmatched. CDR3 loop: CASSLASGIGETQYF. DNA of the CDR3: TGTGCCAGCAGTTTGGCTAGCGGGATAGGAGAGACCCAGTACTTC.

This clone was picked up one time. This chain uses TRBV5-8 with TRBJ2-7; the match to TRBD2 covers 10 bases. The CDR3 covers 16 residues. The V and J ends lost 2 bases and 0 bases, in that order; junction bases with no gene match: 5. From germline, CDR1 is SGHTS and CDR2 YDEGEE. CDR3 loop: CASSFPGLAASYEQYF. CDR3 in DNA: TGTGCCAGCAGCTTCCCCGGACTAGCGGCCTCCTACGAGCAGTACTTC.

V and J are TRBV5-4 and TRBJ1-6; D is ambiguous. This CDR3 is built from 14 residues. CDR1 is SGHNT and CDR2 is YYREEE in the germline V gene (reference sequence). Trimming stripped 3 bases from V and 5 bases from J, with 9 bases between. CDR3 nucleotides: TGTGCCAGCAGCTCGACACGTAATAATTCACCCCTCCACTTT. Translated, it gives CASSSTRNNSPLHF.

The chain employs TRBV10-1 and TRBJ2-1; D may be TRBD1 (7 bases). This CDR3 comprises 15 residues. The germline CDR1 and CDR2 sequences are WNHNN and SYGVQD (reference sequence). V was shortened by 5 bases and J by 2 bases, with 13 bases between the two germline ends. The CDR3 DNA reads TGCGCCAGCAGTAAGGAGGGGGCGGCCTACAATGAGCAGTTCTTC. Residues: CASSKEGAAYNEQFF.